The present entry profiles one T cell receptor (beta chain) with its context. Its antigen is currently unknown. This entry comes from a study of siplizumab effects on memory and regulatory T cells. Findings of the study overall: The authors mapped only a minor fraction of alloreactive clones to unstimulated subsets.

The protocol was immunoSEQ multiplex PCR, while the TCRdb copy is restricted to in-frame clones and leaves out a portion. Of just under 85,000 clones in the sample, roughly 87% were seen once. Sequenced input: Tregs sorted from blood. This clonotype originated in a human donor in good health.

CDR3: CASSPGHGQETQYF. The CDR3 DNA sequence: TGCGCCAGCAGTCCGGGACATGGACAAGAGACCCAGTACTTC. V and J are TRBV5-1 and TRBJ2-5; D may be TRBD1 (6 bases). The CDR3 covers 14 residues. Trimming stripped 5 bases from V and 2 bases from J, with 13 bases between. Germline V gene sequence: CDR1 SGHRS, CDR2 YFSETQ.